This record looks at one T cell receptor (beta chain) sequence and its context. There are 14 residues in the CDR3. The J segment lost 1 base and the V segment lost 6 bases, leaving 5 bases of the junction unmatched. Germline lookup yields CDR1 LNHDA and CDR2 SQIVND (reference sequence). This sample is drawn from a study of blood T cell repertoires in COVID-19. Authors' methods: Quantification of nucleated cells was approximated via reference gene primer amplification. This table comes from immunoSEQ multiplex PCR, and its TCRdb copy is limited to in-frame clones, with some not included. That table is the source of V, J and clone size, and D and trimming were worked out from the DNA. Of 150,000 or so clones listed, about 84% are singletons.

The sample comprised PBMCs or T cells enriched from blood (not recorded which). The V call is TRBV19, the J call TRBJ1-2, with 7 nucleotides matching TRBD1. The sequence derives from a man between 45 and 60 years old who had recovered from COVID-19. Here the CDR3 DNA reads TGTGCCAGTAGACCACAGGGGCGTAACTATGGCTACACCTTC. Protein product: CASRPQGRNYGYTF.